This TCR beta chain was identified during a study of blood T cell repertoires in COVID-19. Per the original methods: It was from reference gene primer amplification that nucleated cell counts were estimated. Clones were read by immunoSEQ multiplex PCR, and TCRdb kept only the in-frame ones, dropping some. From that table come the V and J calls and clone size; the DNA was used to work out D and trimming. The sample consists of about 42,000 clones, about 90% of them appearing once. Germline V CDR1 and CDR2: SGHKS, YYEKEE (reference sequence). J gave up 9 bases and V 4 bases, and 8 bases lay outside the gene matches. This CDR3 comprises 13 residues.

The source material was peripheral blood. The TCR originated in a man aged 45-65 years with active COVID-19. The chain combines TRBV5-5 with TRBJ2-7; 9 positions match TRBD1. The CDR3 bases are TGTGCCAGCAGCATCGGGACAGGGCAGGGGCAGTACTTC. Residues: CASSIGTGQGQYF.